This TCR beta chain was recorded in a study of blood T cell repertoires in COVID-19. Study-wide background: Sources were T cells, B-cell-depleted T cells, or PBMCs; the material itself was cDNA or gDNA.

Sequenced by immunoSEQ multiplex PCR; TCRdb stores in-frame clones only, minus some. The sample consists of 130,000 or so clones, over 80% of them appearing once. Recovered Cohort 3 donors showed two negative PCRs, clearance, or symptom resolution. The V and J ends lost 11 bases and 3 bases, in that order; junction bases with no gene match: 13. This CDR3 comprises 16 residues. Per germline, CDR1 SNHLY and CDR2 FYNNEI. The receptor's source is a woman aged 25 to 39 who had recovered from COVID-19. The sequenced sample was PBMCs or T cells enriched from blood (not recorded which). The rearrangement links TRBV2 to TRBJ1-2; 12 bases agree with TRBD1. The CDR3 is CALPGQGASWDYGYTF. CDR3 nucleotide sequence: TGTGCCTTACCGGGACAGGGGGCCTCGTGGGACTATGGCTACACCTTC.